This TCR beta chain is from a study of blood T cell repertoires in COVID-19. Study details: Specimens from acute and convalescent COVID-19 originated in the United States, Italy and Spain.

Some clones are missing from TCRdb's copy, which holds only in-frame ones; the method was immunoSEQ multiplex PCR. Seen here are around 280,000 clones, approximately 86% observed once, and the top ten hold approximately 2.2%. This clone was detected only once. Germline assignment: CDR1 SGHTA and CDR2 FQGNSA. Trimming took off 7 bases at V and 8 bases at J, with 17 bases between the two ends. CDR3 length: 13 amino acids. The sample comprised peripheral blood. This receptor was identified in a woman aged 25 to 45 who had recovered from COVID-19. The chain uses TRBV7-2 and TRBJ1-2; possibly TRBD1 for D (6 bases). CDR3 in DNA: TGTGCCAGCACCGAAAGGGCCAGGGGAGGCTACACCTTC. Protein sequence: CASTERARGGYTF.